These 10 T cell receptor beta chains originate from one sample sequenced in a study of shared clonotypes between healthy human individuals. The data were produced by immunoSEQ multiplex PCR, yet TCRdb's version contains in-frame clones alone and is incomplete. The table shows 2 million to 2.5 million clones, with 80% to 95% occurring only once. What was sequenced was naive CD4+ T cells from PBMCs. Subset of the sample: CD45RA+ positively selected. Every receptor here comes from a man between 18 and 29 years old in good health. Some clones in this sample may be carry-over from other donors' samples.

This chain joins TRBV29-1 and TRBJ2-2; either TRBD1 or TRBD2 may supply D (5 bases each). Germline V gene sequence: CDR1 SQVTM, CDR2 ANQGSEA. Deletions cut 7 bases from V and 2 bases from J, with 11 bases between. This CDR3 has 13 amino acids. The DNA for the CDR3 is TGCAGCGCCCGAGGGGTCAACACCGGGGAGCTGTTTTTT. Translation: CSARGVNTGELFF.

This rearrangement joins TRBV7-2 to TRBJ2-2; perhaps TRBD1 as D (6 bases). Deletions cut 3 bases from V and 1 base from J, with 9 bases between. Germline loops: CDR1 SGHTA, CDR2 FQGNSA. The CDR3 spans 15 residues. The CDR3 protein is CASSFRGQNTGELFF. CDR3 nucleotide sequence: TGTGCCAGCAGCTTCCGGGGACAGAACACCGGGGAGCTGTTTTTT. Full variable domain (remainder filled in from reference TRBV7-2 and TRBJ2-2): GAGVSQSPSNKVTEKGKDVELRCDPISGHTALYWYRQSLGQGLEFLIYFQGNSAPDKSGLPSDRFSAERTGGSVSTLTIQRTQQEDSAVYLCASSFRGQNTGELFFGEGSRLTVL.

The genes are TRBV15 and TRBJ2-5; D gene ambiguous. The germline V gene encodes CDR1 LNHNV and CDR2 YYDKDF (reference sequence). The length of the CDR3 is 15 residues. V was cut by 1 base and J by 5 bases, with 14 bases left in between. CDR3 residues: CATSRAGLDGETQYF. CDR3 DNA: TGTGCCACCAGCAGAGCCGGTCTAGACGGTGAGACCCAGTACTTC. The whole variable domain, filled in from reference TRBV15 and TRBJ2-5, reads DAMVIQNPRYQVTQFGKPVTLSCSQTLNHNVMYWYQQKSSQAPKLLFHYYDKDFNNEADTPDNFQSRRPNTSFCFLDIRSPGLGDTAMYLCATSRAGLDGETQYFGPGTRLLVL.

This clone was seen a handful of times. This rearrangement joins TRBV15 to TRBJ1-2; D uncertain. CDR3 length: 16 amino acids. The V end was cut by 3 bases, the J end by 2 bases, with 16 bases between. Germline V gene data show CDR1 as LNHNV and CDR2 as YYDKDF (reference sequence). CDR3 in amino acids: CATSRELGRMNYGYTF. The CDR3 DNA follows: TGTGCCACCAGCAGGGAACTCGGACGGATGAACTATGGCTACACCTTC.

The chain uses TRBV28 and TRBJ2-7, with D tentatively TRBD2 (5 bases). With 7 bases removed from V and 0 bases from J, the gap between germline ends came to 19 bases. The CDR3 contains 16 residues. Germline CDR1 MDHEN, CDR2 SYDVKM. The CDR3: CASTSLGSAFSYEQYF. In DNA form, the CDR3 reads TGTGCCAGCACCTCGTTGGGGAGCGCCTTCTCCTACGAGCAGTACTTC.

The V and J genes are TRBV7-8 and TRBJ1-5, with 7 bases identical to TRBD1. CDR3 size: 14 residues. Germline V gene data show CDR1 as SGHVS and CDR2 as FQNEAQ. V gave up 8 bases and J gave up 4 bases; unmatched junction bases: 8. CDR3 bases: TGTGCCAGCGCCACAGGGGCTGGTAATCAGCCCCAGCATTTT. Translated, it gives CASATGAGNQPQHF.

V is TRBV6-1 and J is TRBJ1-2; possible D gene TRBD1, 5 bases. Germline lookup yields CDR1 MNHNS and CDR2 SASEGT. The CDR3 runs 15 residues. With 0 bases removed from V and 3 bases from J, the gap between germline ends came to 11 bases. The DNA for the CDR3 is TGTGCCAGCAGTGAAGCTTCACAGGTTTACTATGGCTACACCTTC. Its protein product is CASSEASQVYYGYTF.

This chain connects TRBV5-8 to TRBJ1-2; possible D gene TRBD1, 5 bases. CDR3 length equals 14 residues. Trimming stripped 4 bases from V and 3 bases from J, with 13 bases between. Germline CDR1 and CDR2: SGHTS and YDEGEE. The CDR3: CASSPTDTYYGYTF. In nucleotides, the CDR3 is TGTGCCAGCAGCCCTACGGACACTTACTATGGCTACACCTTC.

This chain links TRBV5-4 with TRBJ1-2; 9 bases are shared with TRBD1. The CDR3 is made up of 15 amino acids. J gave up 5 bases and V 3 bases, and 8 bases lay outside the gene matches. The germline CDR1 and CDR2 sequences are SGHNT and YYREEE (reference sequence). The CDR3 DNA follows: TGTGCCAGCAGCTCGCGACAGGGGGAATCTTATGGCTACACCTTC. Translation gives CASSSRQGESYGYTF.

The V gene is TRBV6-1, the J gene TRBJ1-2; unclear D gene. The CDR3 consists of 13 residues. In germline, CDR1 is MNHNS, CDR2 SASEGT. Between the trimmed V and J ends, which lost 6 bases and 4 bases, there was a span of 12 bases. The CDR3 DNA reads as TGTGCCAGCAGATGGGGTGGTGTCTATGGCTACACCTTC. Protein: CASRWGGVYGYTF.